The present TCR beta chain was sequenced within a study of PD-1 blockade in classical Hodgkin lymphoma. Sequencing used immunoSEQ multiplex PCR; TCRdb keeps in-frame clones, though not all of them. The sample consists of some 40,000 clones, about 82% of them appearing once. Study results and limitations: Baseline diversity was lower in partial responders and progressors than complete responders. By C4D1 there was a significant rise in CD4+ TCR diversity but not in CD8+ TCR diversity.

For this clone: Its antigen remains unknown.

Per germline, CDR1 MDHEN and CDR2 SYDVKM. The CDR3 spans 15 residues. V dropped 6 bases and J dropped 6; count of bases not matched to a gene: 12. All the patients suffered relapse after autologous stem cell transplantation, and brentuximab vedotin exposure differed. Complete response, partial response or progressive disease made up the best responses. The sequences come from peripheral blood mononuclear cells (PBMCs), collected at baseline. This TCR derives from a human donor with classical Hodgkin lymphoma. The chain couples TRBV28 to TRBJ2-3, with 7 positions matching TRBD2. For the CDR3, the DNA is TGTGCCAGCAGCCAAGCAGGACTAGTCGGGGATACGCAGTATTTT. Residues: CASSQAGLVGDTQYF.